This T cell receptor (beta chain) came from a study of T cell repertoires in cytomegalovirus infection. About the study: Newly reported HLA-C-restricted and thoroughly characterized HLA-B-restricted CMV epitopes were employed. Evidence of both CMV infection and a matching HLA type came from public TCR beta signatures. Overall study findings and caveats: The cumulative frequency of public TCR beta families identified carriers of CMV plus the relevant HLA.

A word on this clonotype: The antigen is undetermined.

TCRdb re-called the reads through MiXCR, storing one row per CDR3 protein. The sample lists about 330,000 distinct CDR3 sequences; nearly 35% were seen once. Trimming stripped 3 bases from V and 1 base from J, with 6 bases between. Germline CDR1 reads LNHDA; CDR2 reads SQIVND (reference sequence). The CDR3 covers 13 residues. This specimen consisted of cultured PBMCs, obtained from culture after CMV antigen stimulation. The chain combines TRBV19 with TRBJ1-1; D unresolved. The sequence came from a human donor in good health (CMV status not recorded). Some clones in this sample may be carry-over from other donors' samples. The CDR3 sequence is CASSIVPNTEAFF. The DNA for the CDR3 is TGTGCCAGTAGTATTGTCCCGAACACTGAAGCTTTCTTT.